Each of the 3 T cell receptor beta chains below was sequenced from the same sample in a study of cytomegalovirus exposure and HLA in healthy donors. Both 60 Vbeta primers and 13 Jbeta primers went into the PCR. Repertoires were generated with immunoSEQ multiplex PCR, while TCRdb's copy carries only in-frame clones and drops some. The data contain approximately 130,000 clones, around 73% of them singletons. The specimen was PBMCs. All receptors come from a man aged 45-60 years in good health and CMV-seronegative.

CDR3 sequence reads: CASSPGDRLYEQYF. Here the CDR3 DNA reads TGCGCCAGCAGCCCCGGGGACAGGCTATACGAGCAGTACTTC. V usage is TRBV5-1 and J usage is TRBJ2-7; 8 bases agree with TRBD1. There are 14 residues in the CDR3. Germline CDR1 reads SGHRS; CDR2 reads YFSETQ. V lost 4 bases to trimming and J lost 4 bases; unmatched junction nucleotides: 7.

In its sample, this clone was seen once. CDR3 bases: TGTGCCAGTAGTTTCGGTCCCCGTCAGCCCCAGCATTTT. Residues: CASSFGPRQPQHF. The chain recombines TRBV19 with TRBJ1-5, with unresolved D. The CDR3 sequence is 13 residues long. The V end was cut by 5 bases, the J end by 6 bases, with 11 bases between. In germline, CDR1 is LNHDA, CDR2 SQIVND (reference sequence).

This chain uses TRBV7-9 with TRBJ1-1; tentative D call: TRBD1 (5 bases). Germline loops: CDR1 SEHNR, CDR2 FQNEAQ (reference sequence). The CDR3 loop spans 14 amino acids. Trimming stripped 3 bases from V and 4 bases from J, with 12 bases between. CDR3 in amino acids: CASSFLQGGTEAFF. The CDR3 DNA sequence: TGTGCCAGCAGCTTCCTCCAGGGAGGCACTGAAGCTTTCTTT.